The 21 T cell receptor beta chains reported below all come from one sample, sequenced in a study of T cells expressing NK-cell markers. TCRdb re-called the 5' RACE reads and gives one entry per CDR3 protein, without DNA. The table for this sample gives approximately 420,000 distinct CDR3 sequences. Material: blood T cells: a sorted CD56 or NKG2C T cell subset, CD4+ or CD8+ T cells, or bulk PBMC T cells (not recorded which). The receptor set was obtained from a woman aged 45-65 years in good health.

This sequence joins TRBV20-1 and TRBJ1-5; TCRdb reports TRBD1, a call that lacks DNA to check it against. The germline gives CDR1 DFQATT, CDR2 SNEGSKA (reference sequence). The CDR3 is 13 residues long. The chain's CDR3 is CSALTGGNQPQHF.

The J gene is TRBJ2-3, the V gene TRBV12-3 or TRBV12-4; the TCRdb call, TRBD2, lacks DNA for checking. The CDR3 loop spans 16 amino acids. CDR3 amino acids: CASSSPWGRGTDTQYF.

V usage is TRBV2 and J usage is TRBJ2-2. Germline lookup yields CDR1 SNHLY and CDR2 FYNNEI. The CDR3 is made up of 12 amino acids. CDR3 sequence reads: CASSVSFGELFF.

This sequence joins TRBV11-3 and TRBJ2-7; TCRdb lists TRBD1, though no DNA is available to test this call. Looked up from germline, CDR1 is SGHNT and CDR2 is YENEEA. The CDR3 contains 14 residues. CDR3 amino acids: CASRYRDSSYEQYF.

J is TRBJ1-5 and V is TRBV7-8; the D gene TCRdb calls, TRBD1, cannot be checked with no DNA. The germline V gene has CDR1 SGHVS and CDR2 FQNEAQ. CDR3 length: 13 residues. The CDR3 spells CASKGGSNQPQHF.

CDR3 in amino acids: CASSQDRGQTDTQYF. The chain combines TRBV12-3 or TRBV12-4 with TRBJ2-3; the TCRdb call, TRBD1, lacks DNA for checking. The CDR3 length is 15 residues.

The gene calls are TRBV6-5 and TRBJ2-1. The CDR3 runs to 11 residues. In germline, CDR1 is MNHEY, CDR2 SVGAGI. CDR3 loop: CASSARNEQFF.

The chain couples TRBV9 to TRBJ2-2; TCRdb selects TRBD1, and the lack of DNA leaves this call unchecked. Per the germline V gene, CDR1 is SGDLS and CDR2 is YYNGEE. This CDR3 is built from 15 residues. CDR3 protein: CASSSTGSEAGELFF.

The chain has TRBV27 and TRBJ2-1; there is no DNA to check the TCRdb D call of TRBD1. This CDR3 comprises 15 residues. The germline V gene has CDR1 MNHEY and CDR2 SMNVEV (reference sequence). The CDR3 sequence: CASSGGQGAYNEQFF.

The CDR3 sequence is CASEWESNEQFF. This chain connects TRBV9 to TRBJ2-1; TCRdb lists TRBD2, though no DNA is available to test this call. CDR1 and CDR2 (germline): SGDLS, YYNGEE. This CDR3 is built from 12 residues.

The CDR3 loop reads CASSTLFFSQYF. The rearrangement joins TRBV7-8 to TRBJ2-5. The CDR3 has 12 residues. Per the germline V gene, CDR1 is SGHVS and CDR2 is FQNEAQ.

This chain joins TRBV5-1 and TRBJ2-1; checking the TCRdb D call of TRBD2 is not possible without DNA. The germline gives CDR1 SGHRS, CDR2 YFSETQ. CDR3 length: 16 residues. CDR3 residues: CASSLFDFRASYEQFF.

The CDR3 loop reads CASSPGGEGGVETQYF. The chain combines TRBV4-1 with TRBJ2-5; TCRdb calls TRBD2, which cannot be checked without DNA. Germline assignment: CDR1 MGHRA and CDR2 YSYEKL. This CDR3 has 16 residues.

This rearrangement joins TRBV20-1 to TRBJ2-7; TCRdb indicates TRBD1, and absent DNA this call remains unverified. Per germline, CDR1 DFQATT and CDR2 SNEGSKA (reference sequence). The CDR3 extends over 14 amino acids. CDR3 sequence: CSASRDTLSYEQYF.

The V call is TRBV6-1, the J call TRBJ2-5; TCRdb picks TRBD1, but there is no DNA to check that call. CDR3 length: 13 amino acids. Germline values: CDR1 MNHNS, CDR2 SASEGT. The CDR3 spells CASCLGGVETQYF.

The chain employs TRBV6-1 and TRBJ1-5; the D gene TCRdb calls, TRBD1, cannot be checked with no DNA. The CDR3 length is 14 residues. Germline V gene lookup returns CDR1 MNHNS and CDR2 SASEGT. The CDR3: CASRTGRIISPQHF.

CDR3 sequence: CASSWRRETNEKLFF. V gene TRBV6-5 combines with J gene TRBJ1-4. CDR3 length equals 15 residues. In germline, CDR1 is MNHEY, CDR2 SVGAGI.

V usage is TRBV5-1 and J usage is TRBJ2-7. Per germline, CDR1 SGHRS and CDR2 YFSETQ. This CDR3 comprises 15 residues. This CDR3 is CASSFGRDLPYEQYF.

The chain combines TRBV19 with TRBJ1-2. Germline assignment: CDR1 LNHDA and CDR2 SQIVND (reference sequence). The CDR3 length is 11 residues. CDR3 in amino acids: CAIRFGEGYTF.

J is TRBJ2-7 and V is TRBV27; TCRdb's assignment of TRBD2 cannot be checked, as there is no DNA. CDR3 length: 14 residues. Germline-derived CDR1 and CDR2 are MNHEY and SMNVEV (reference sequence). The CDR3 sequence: CASSLAGLSYEQYF.

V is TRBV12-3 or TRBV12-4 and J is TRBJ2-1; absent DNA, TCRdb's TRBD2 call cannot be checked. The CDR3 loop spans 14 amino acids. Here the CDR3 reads CASSFLDPREEQFF.